This T cell receptor (beta chain) was captured by sequencing in a study of blood T cells in healthy people across ages. Russia was home to the donors, healthy Caucasian individuals aged roughly 6 to 100. Next came a second PCR, run for about 7 to 11 cycles, which used a sample-barcoded 5' primer along with a J-beta primer mix. A template-switch adaptor containing 12 random nucleotides labeled each cDNA molecule. TCRdb called the 5' RACE reads again in MiXCR, with one record for every CDR3 protein. The sample has approximately 900,000 distinct CDR3 sequences, roughly 52% seen once; the top ten hold 13%. Comment on this clonotype: Its antigen is as yet unknown.

Deletions cut 6 bases from V and 0 bases from J, with 12 bases between. Germline V CDR1 and CDR2: SQVTM, ANQGSEA. The CDR3 is made up of 13 amino acids. Study-wide results and limits: Researchers deemed the diversity estimates from one million T cells underestimates.

Sequencing was done on a sample of blood. This TCR came from a man aged 30 to 39 in good health. The V call is TRBV29-1, the J call TRBJ2-7; a weak D match, TRBD1 (6 bases). Written as DNA, the CDR3 is TGCAGCGTCCAGGACAGCCGCTCCTACGAGCAGTACTTC. It yields the protein CSVQDSRSYEQYF.